These T cell receptor beta chains were read from a single sample in a study of CD8 T cells in Susac syndrome. TCRdb analysed the immunoSEQ multiplex PCR reads with MiXCR anew, one entry per CDR3 protein. The repertoire holds under 350,000 distinct CDR3 sequences, with approximately 90% as singletons. The sequenced material came from CD4+ T cells from PBMCs. The receptors originated from a human donor with multiple sclerosis. CDR3s include the opening cysteine and the closing phenylalanine or tryptophan. The D gene is left open where the match is weak. Some rows have no size entry. The others give once, few or many, or a class for an expanded clone.

D gene	J gene	V gene	clone size	CDR3 protein	CDR3 DNA
TRBD1	TRBJ2-7	TRBV11-3	-	CASNPGTGESYEQYF	TGTGCCAGCAATCCCGGGACAGGGGAATCCTACGAGCAGTACTTC
TRBD2	TRBJ2-1	TRBV12-3/TRBV12-4	-	CASSFREVSNEQFF	TGTGCCAGCAGTTTCCGGGAGGTCAGCAATGAGCAGTTCTTC
-	TRBJ2-3	TRBV19	-	CASSMGLRGTDTQYF	TGTGCCAGTAGTATGGGGCTACGAGGGACAGATACGCAGTATTTT
-	TRBJ2-6	TRBV9	-	CASSAFSGANVLTF	TGTGCCAGCAGCGCCTTCTCTGGGGCCAACGTCCTGACTTTC
TRBD2	TRBJ2-3	TRBV30	-	CAWSVTGGPDTQYF	TGTGCCTGGAGTGTAACGGGGGGGCCGGATACGCAGTATTTT
-	TRBJ2-3	TRBV2	-	CASRGPGEGDATSTDTQYF	TGTGCCAGCAGGGGTCCCGGTGAGGGGGACGCAACTAGCACAGATACGCAGTATTTT
-	TRBJ2-7	TRBV4-3	-	CASSQDLAPGDEQYF	TGCGCCAGCAGCCAAGACTTAGCCCCGGGGGACGAGCAGTACTTC
-	TRBJ2-1	TRBV6-1	-	CASSEVQVEQFF	TGTGCCAGCAGTGAAGTCCAAGTTGAGCAGTTCTTC
TRBD1	TRBJ2-2	TRBV20-1	-	CSARDRGQHTGELFF	TGCAGTGCTAGAGATAGGGGACAGCACACCGGGGAGCTGTTTTTT
TRBD1	TRBJ1-1	TRBV5-1	-	CASSFTGDEAFF	TGCGCCAGCAGCTTTACAGGGGATGAAGCTTTCTTT
TRBD2	TRBJ2-5	TRBV7-3	once	CASSLRPGGPETQYF	TGTGCCAGCAGCCTCCGGCCGGGGGGGCCGGAGACCCAGTACTTC
-	TRBJ2-6	TRBV27	-	CASSFAPGTGANVLTF	TGTGCCAGCAGTTTTGCCCCCGGGACTGGGGCCAACGTCCTGACTTTC
-	TRBJ2-1	TRBV20-1	-	CSARVRFARGIYNEQFF	TGCAGTGCTAGAGTTAGGTTCGCCAGGGGCATCTACAATGAGCAGTTCTTC
-	TRBJ1-6	TRBV30	once	CAWSVPGATTSPLHF	TGTGCCTGGAGTGTACCCGGGGCGACGACTTCACCCCTCCACTTT
-	TRBJ2-1	TRBV29-1	-	CSVERGGLKEQFF	TGCAGCGTTGAAAGGGGCGGGTTAAAGGAGCAGTTCTTC
-	TRBJ2-5	TRBV15	-	CATSRDLATGETQHF	TGTGCCACCAGCAGAGATTTAGCGACTGGGGAGACCCAGCACTTC
-	TRBJ1-4	TRBV29-1	-	CSVGRIDEKLFF	TGCAGCGTTGGAAGGATCGATGAAAAACTGTTTTTT
-	TRBJ2-2	TRBV6-2/TRBV6-3	-	CASSAPAGAFTGELFF	TGTGCCAGCAGCGCGCCCGCAGGGGCTTTCACCGGGGAGCTGTTTTTT
-	TRBJ1-2	TRBV2	-	CAGGVQGIEYGYTF	TGTGCCGGGGGGGTTCAGGGGATCGAGTATGGCTACACCTTC
TRBD2	TRBJ2-3	TRBV7-2	-	CASSSGTSWRSATQYF	TGTGCCAGCAGCTCGGGGACTAGCTGGCGCTCTGCTACGCAGTATTTT
-	TRBJ1-1	TRBV18	-	CASSPRNSPRDTEAFF	TGTGCCAGCTCACCGCGGAACAGCCCTCGTGACACTGAAGCTTTCTTT
-	TRBJ2-7	TRBV4-3	-	CASSQVAGFAEQYF	TGCGCCAGCAGCCAAGTAGCAGGGTTTGCAGAGCAGTACTTC
-	TRBJ2-7	TRBV6-1	-	CASSDSGGWAYEQYF	TGTGCCAGCAGTGATTCGGGCGGGTGGGCCTACGAGCAGTACTTC
TRBD1	TRBJ1-1	TRBV29-1	-	CSVAGQQNTEAFF	TGCAGCGTTGCGGGACAGCAGAACACTGAAGCTTTCTTT
TRBD2	TRBJ2-2	TRBV4-2	-	CASSQKLAGTNTGELFF	TGTGCCAGCAGCCAGAAACTAGCGGGGACGAACACCGGGGAGCTGTTTTTT
TRBD1	TRBJ1-2	TRBV29-1	-	CSVEEGTGGNGYTF	TGCAGCGTTGAAGAAGGGACAGGGGGTAATGGCTACACCTTC
TRBD2	TRBJ2-1	TRBV3-1	-	CASSQMGLAVNNEQFF	TGTGCCAGCAGCCAAATGGGACTAGCGGTTAACAATGAGCAGTTCTTC
-	TRBJ2-5	TRBV2	-	CASSYHRDQETQYF	TGTGCCAGCAGTTACCACAGGGATCAAGAGACCCAGTACTTC
TRBD2	TRBJ2-3	TRBV4-2	once	CASSRPGGSESRDTQYF	TGTGCCAGCAGCCGACCCGGGGGGTCGGAATCAAGGGATACGCAGTATTTT
-	TRBJ1-5	TRBV7-2	-	CASSLGRADNQPQHF	TGTGCCAGCAGCTTAGGCAGGGCGGACAATCAGCCCCAGCATTTT
TRBD2	TRBJ2-3	TRBV12-3/TRBV12-4	-	CASTLRASGRDTQYF	TGTGCCAGCACCCTTAGGGCTAGCGGCCGAGATACGCAGTATTTT
-	TRBJ1-4	TRBV5-8	-	CASSVVVGGEKLFF	TGTGCCAGCAGCGTGGTAGTCGGGGGAGAAAAACTGTTTTTT
-	TRBJ1-2	TRBV3-1	-	CASSQDIGTYSSYTF	TGTGCCAGCAGCCAAGACATCGGGACATATTCGTCCTACACCTTC
TRBD1	TRBJ1-2	TRBV30	-	CAWSVLRQGGYTF	TGTGCCTGGAGTGTACTTCGACAGGGCGGCTACACCTTC
TRBD1	TRBJ1-5	TRBV24-1	-	CATPGTGGNQPQHF	TGTGCCACCCCTGGGACAGGGGGCAATCAGCCCCAGCATTTT
-	TRBJ1-1	TRBV7-9	-	CASSPRARGMNTEAFF	TGTGCCAGCAGCCCCCGGGCGAGAGGGATGAACACTGAAGCTTTCTTT
-	TRBJ1-3	TRBV2	-	CASRESGTVGNTIYF	TGTGCCAGCAGAGAATCCGGGACCGTTGGAAACACCATATATTTT
-	TRBJ1-4	TRBV28	-	CASSFTGTNEKLFF	TGTGCCAGCAGTTTCACAGGAACTAATGAAAAACTGTTTTTT
TRBD1	TRBJ2-4	TRBV27	-	CASSSSIQRDRSTLAKNIQYF	TGTGCCAGCAGTTCATCCATACAGAGGGACAGAAGTACTCTAGCCAAAAACATTCAGTACTTC
TRBD1	TRBJ1-2	TRBV29-1	-	CSVEAVQGVHGYTF	TGCAGCGTTGAAGCGGTGCAGGGGGTTCATGGCTACACCTTC
-	TRBJ2-1	TRBV15	-	CATSREKRRDEQFF	TGTGCCACCAGCAGAGAGAAGCGGCGGGATGAGCAGTTCTTC
-	TRBJ2-4	TRBV15	-	CATSRDPEKTIQYF	TGTGCCACCAGCAGAGATCCCGAAAAAACCATTCAGTACTTC